This T cell receptor beta chain was identified during a study of cytomegalovirus exposure and HLA in healthy donors. In the study overall: A prior study identified just under 120 million unique TCR beta sequences from about 180 million T cells.

Study-wide results and caveats: As a later analysis revealed, the rate of TCR association differed by HLA locus, with DRB1 most and HLA-C fewest.

Trimming cost V 8 bases and J 3 bases, with 13 bases left between them. Per germline, CDR1 MNHEY and CDR2 SVGAGI. The CDR3 totals 13 residues. The PCR ran on 60 Vbeta and 13 Jbeta primers. Repertoires were generated with immunoSEQ multiplex PCR, while TCRdb's copy carries only in-frame clones and drops some. Of roughly 150,000 clones listed, 80% to 90% were seen once; the top ten hold approximately 2.4%. A note on this clone: Its antigen is undetermined.

It was healthy bone marrow donors who served as donors. The receptor's source is a male donor in good health and CMV-seronegative. The V and J genes are TRBV6-5 and TRBJ1-1, with D perhaps matching TRBD1 (5 bases). The sample comprised PBMCs. The CDR3 loop is CASGAPGDTEAFF. The CDR3 DNA reads as TGTGCCAGCGGGGCCCCTGGGGACACTGAAGCTTTCTTT.